The clone carrying this T cell receptor beta chain was recorded once. Its target is not known. The data are from a study of CD8+CD57+ T cells in acquired aplastic anemia. On the study more broadly: Sorted CD4+ plus CD8+ cells gave DNA averaging around 3 ug. For CD4+ cells, healthy donors had an average of approximately 9.8 million reads.

It was genomic DNA that served as the template for profiling TCR beta VDJ and CDR3. TCRdb fed the reads into MiXCR, producing one record per CDR3 protein. The sample has some 140,000 distinct CDR3 sequences; around two fifths are singletons. The CDR3 is 12 amino acids. Germline V gives CDR1 SGHAT, CDR2 FQNNGV. V gave up 5 bases and J gave up 4 bases, with 8 bases separating them. General study points: Patients and controls shared around 30 CD8+ CDR3 sequences. Levels of CD8+ Simpson's diversity were not significantly distinct in patients versus controls.

The chain uses TRBV11-2 and TRBJ1-2; maybe TRBD1 (5 bases). The TCR originated in a human donor in good health, serving as a control. The sample was sorted CD4+, CD8+, or CD8+CD57+ T cells (not recorded which) from PBMCs. As DNA, the CDR3 is TGTGCCAGCAGCGCAAGGGGCTATGGCTACACCTTC. Translated: CASSARGYGYTF.